This T cell receptor beta chain was observed in a study of blood T cell repertoires in COVID-19. Overall study: T cells, B-cell-depleted T cells, or PBMCs provided the cDNA or gDNA that served as material.

The CDR3 is 12 residues long. Germline-derived CDR1 and CDR2 are MGHDK and SYGVNS. Deletions cut 9 bases from V and 2 bases from J, with 10 bases between. Authors' methods: Reference gene primers were amplified, and this amplification served to estimate nucleated cell counts. Assay: immunoSEQ multiplex PCR; the TCRdb copy retains only in-frame clones and omits some. That table furnishes V, J and clone size, whereas the DNA furnished D and trimming. The sample shows around 70,000 clones, about 82% of them seen only once. The sequenced material came from peripheral blood. This TCR derives from an older woman with acute or convalescent COVID-19. The V call is TRBV25-1, the J call TRBJ1-2, with D possibly matching TRBD1 (6 bases). CDR3 bases: TGTGCCAGTCAACAGGGCAACTATGGCTACACCTTC. Its translation: CASQQGNYGYTF.